A single sample gave rise to the 8 T cell receptor beta chains below, sequenced in a study of identical twins. TCRdb fed the 5' RACE reads into MiXCR, producing one record per CDR3 protein. Of about 1.7 million distinct CDR3 sequences listed, 32% are singletons. Sequencing was done on a sample of cord blood. The source is a newborn girl in good health.

This clonotype turned up a few times. V is TRBV24-1 and J is TRBJ2-1; D is unresolved. Germline V gene data show CDR1 as KGHDR and CDR2 as SFDVKD. Trimming removed 4 bases from V and 9 bases from J, with 9 bases in between. This CDR3 is 12 amino acids long. CDR3 protein: CATSDPMGEQFF. For the CDR3, the DNA is TGTGCCACCAGTGACCCAATGGGTGAGCAGTTCTTC.

The chain has TRBV29-1 and TRBJ1-2; 9 bases are shared with TRBD1. Germline lookup yields CDR1 SQVTM and CDR2 ANQGSEA. The CDR3 totals 14 residues. Trimming took 6 bases from V and 8 from J; bases not matched to a gene: 13. This CDR3 is CSVCFLQGAGGYTF. CDR3 bases: TGCAGCGTATGCTTCTTACAGGGGGCTGGGGGCTACACCTTC.

The chain carries TRBV27 and TRBJ2-3; 9 positions agree with TRBD1. Germline CDR1 reads MNHEY; CDR2 reads SMNVEV (reference sequence). V trimming: 4 bases; J trimming: 4 bases; junction bases outside the gene matches: 6. This CDR3 spans 15 amino acids. The CDR3 is CASSWPGQGPDTQYF. CDR3 in DNA: TGTGCCAGCAGTTGGCCGGGACAGGGACCAGATACGCAGTATTTT.

There are a few counts of this clonotype. V gene TRBV4-2 combines with J gene TRBJ1-2; D may be TRBD1 (6 bases). Trimming cost V 0 bases and J 8 bases, with 16 bases left between them. The germline V gene encodes CDR1 LGHNA and CDR2 YNFKEQ. CDR3 length: 15 amino acids. CDR3 sequence: CASSQDGGRYDGYTF. The CDR3 bases are TGTGCCAGCAGCCAAGATGGGGGGCGCTACGACGGCTACACCTTC.

This rearrangement joins TRBV3-1 to TRBJ2-1; D possibly uses TRBD1 or TRBD2 (6 bases each). Germline CDR1 reads LGHDT; CDR2 reads YNNKEL (reference sequence). V lost 1 base, J lost 6 bases, and 16 bases lay in between. This CDR3 is 16 amino acids long. For the CDR3, the DNA is TGTGCCAGCAGCCAAGGGGGGGCCTACCTAGGCAATGAGCAGTTCTTC. It encodes CASSQGGAYLGNEQFF.

This clonotype was observed a handful of times. This chain connects TRBV28 to TRBJ2-7; D possibly corresponds to TRBD2 (6 bases). Germline loops: CDR1 MDHEN, CDR2 SYDVKM. The length of the CDR3 is 15 residues. V was shortened by 5 bases and J by 4 bases, with 18 bases between the two germline ends. The CDR3 protein is CASSGDRDGGYEQYF. The CDR3 nucleotides read TGTGCCAGCAGTGGCGACCGGGACGGGGGATACGAGCAGTACTTC. The whole variable domain, remainder taken from reference TRBV28 and TRBJ2-7, is DVKVTQSSRYLVKRTGEKVFLECVQDMDHENMFWYRQDPGLGLRLIYFSYDVKMKEKGDIPEGYSVSREKKERFSLILESASTNQTSMYLCASSGDRDGGYEQYFGPGTRLTVT.

The gene calls are TRBV6-4 and TRBJ1-2, with D perhaps TRBD1 (5 bases). V was trimmed by 5 bases and J by 2 bases, leaving 15 bases between them. CDR3 length: 15 amino acids. CDR1 MRHNA and CDR2 SNTAGT come from the germline V gene. The DNA for the CDR3 is TGTGCCAGCAGTTCGGACCCTGGGGCGAACTATGGCTACACCTTC. The encoded protein is CASSSDPGANYGYTF.

A word on this clonotype: One base away lies a much larger clone, so this may be a sequencing read error. V and J are TRBV10-3 and TRBJ2-1; D not resolved. CDR3 length equals 14 residues. The ends were cut back, 4 bases at V and 0 bases at J, with 7 bases in the middle. Germline V gene sequence: CDR1 ENHRY, CDR2 SYGVKD. CDR3 nucleotide sequence: TGTGCCATCAGTGGACCGAACTCCTACAATGAGCAGTTCTTC. The encoded protein is CAISGPNSYNEQFF.